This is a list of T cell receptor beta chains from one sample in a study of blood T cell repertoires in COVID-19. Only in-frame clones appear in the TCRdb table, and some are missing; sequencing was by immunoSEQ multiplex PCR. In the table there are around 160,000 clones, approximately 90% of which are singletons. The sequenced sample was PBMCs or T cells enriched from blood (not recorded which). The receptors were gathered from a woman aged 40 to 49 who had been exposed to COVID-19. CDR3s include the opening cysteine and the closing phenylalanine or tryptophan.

CDR3: CASSQYTSAGELFF
J: TRBJ2-2
V: TRBV3-1/TRBV3-2

CDR3: CASSLAGANEQYF
J: TRBJ2-7
V: TRBV5-5

CDR3: CASSLGDTPFSGNTIYF
J: TRBJ1-3
V: TRBV5-1

CDR3: CASSSGGAYEQYF
J: TRBJ2-7
V: TRBV7-9

CDR3: CASSLSSRTGGGFEKLFF
J: TRBJ1-4
V: TRBV27

CDR3: CASSLQGSRRGEAFF
J: TRBJ1-1
V: TRBV28

CDR3: CASSLAAGGTTGELFF
J: TRBJ2-2
V: TRBV5-1

CDR3: CASSYGTGGLNEKLFF
J: TRBJ1-4
V: TRBV7-6

CDR3: CASSALAGGQETQYF
J: TRBJ2-5
V: TRBV5-4

CDR3: CASSSRQGANPSGNTIYF
J: TRBJ1-3
V: TRBV28

CDR3: CASKGEEKLFF
J: TRBJ1-4
V: TRBV6-4

CDR3: CATRTQGTGANVLTF
J: TRBJ2-6
V: TRBV10-2

CDR3: CASSSRQRTTEAFF
J: TRBJ1-1
V: TRBV27

CDR3: CASSFDRGSHYGYTF
J: TRBJ1-2
V: TRBV5-4

CDR3: CASSLGGRAYNSPLHF
J: TRBJ1-6
V: TRBV11-2

CDR3: CASSQQDPLAGGHTGELFF
J: TRBJ2-2
V: TRBV3-1/TRBV3-2

CDR3: CASSKGGGPCTDTQYF
J: TRBJ2-3
V: TRBV21-1